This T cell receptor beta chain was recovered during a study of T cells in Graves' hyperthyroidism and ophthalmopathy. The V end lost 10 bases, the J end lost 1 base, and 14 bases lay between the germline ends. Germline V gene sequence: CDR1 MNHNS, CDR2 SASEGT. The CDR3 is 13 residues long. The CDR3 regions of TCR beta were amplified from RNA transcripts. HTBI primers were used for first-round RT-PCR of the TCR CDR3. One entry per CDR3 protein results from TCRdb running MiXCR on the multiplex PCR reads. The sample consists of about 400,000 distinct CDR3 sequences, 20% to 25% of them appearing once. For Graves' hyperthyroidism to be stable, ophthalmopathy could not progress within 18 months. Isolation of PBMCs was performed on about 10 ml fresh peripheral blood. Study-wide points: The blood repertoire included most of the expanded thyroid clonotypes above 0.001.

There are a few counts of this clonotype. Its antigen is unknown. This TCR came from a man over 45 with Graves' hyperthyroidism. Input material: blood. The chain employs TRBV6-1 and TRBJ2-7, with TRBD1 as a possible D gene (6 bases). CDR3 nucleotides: TGTGCCACCTTACTGACAGGTTCCTACGAGCAGTACTTC. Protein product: CATLLTGSYEQYF.